These 22 T cell receptor beta chains were sequenced from one sample in a study of T cells in Graves' hyperthyroidism and ophthalmopathy. TCR beta CDR3 regions were amplified from RNA transcripts. The HTBI set primed first-round TCR CDR3 RT-PCR. TCRdb re-analysed the multiplex PCR reads in MiXCR, keeping a single row per CDR3 protein. The data hold hundreds of thousands of distinct CDR3 sequences, with about 15% observed a single time. The specimen was blood. The receptors were gathered from a man younger than 35 with Graves' ophthalmopathy.

This clonotype was counted many times. The gene calls are TRBV12-3 or TRBV12-4 and TRBJ2-1; D is ambiguous. The CDR3 extends over 13 amino acids. Trimming removed 5 bases from V and 10 bases from J, with 15 bases in between. CDR3 in amino acids: CASSPGPVKEQFF. CDR3 nucleotides: TGTGCCAGCAGTCCTGGACCCGTCAAGGAGCAGTTCTTC.

The V and J genes are TRBV30 and TRBJ2-7, with 8 bases identical to TRBD1. The length of the CDR3 is 13 residues. Germline assignment: CDR1 GTSNPN and CDR2 SVGIG (reference sequence). V gave up 0 bases and J gave up 5 bases; unmatched junction bases: 3. The CDR3: CAWSVSDRDEQYF. The CDR3 coding sequence is TGTGCCTGGAGTGTATCGGACAGGGACGAGCAGTACTTC.

The chain employs TRBV19 and TRBJ1-2, with TRBD1 as a possible D gene (6 bases). Trimming shortened V by 7 bases and J by 2 bases, and 17 bases separated the two germline ends. CDR3 length equals 15 residues. The germline CDR1 and CDR2 sequences are LNHDA and SQIVND (reference sequence). CDR3 coding DNA: TGTGCCAGTACCCCCTCCCAGGGGCTAAACTATGGCTACACCTTC. Translated: CASTPSQGLNYGYTF.

This clonotype appeared a few times. The chain has TRBV9 and TRBJ1-1; perhaps TRBD1 as D (6 bases). Germline loops: CDR1 SGDLS, CDR2 YYNGEE. This CDR3 region has 15 residues. V lost 6 bases and J lost 3, with 18 bases in between. CDR3 amino acids: CASTPGGQADTEAFF. The CDR3 DNA reads as TGTGCCAGCACCCCGGGGGGGCAGGCAGACACTGAAGCTTTCTTT.

The sample holds many counts of this clonotype. V is TRBV6-6 and J is TRBJ1-1; D may be TRBD1 (5 bases). The V end lost 2 bases, the J end lost 4 bases, and 8 bases lay between the germline ends. CDR1 is MNHNY and CDR2 is SVGAGI in the germline V gene (reference sequence). This CDR3 is 13 amino acids long. The CDR3 region is CASSYQGITEAFF. CDR3 coding DNA: TGTGCCAGCAGTTACCAGGGAATCACTGAAGCTTTCTTT.

The genes are TRBV20-1 and TRBJ1-1, with 10 bases matching TRBD1. Germline loops: CDR1 DFQATT, CDR2 SNEGSKA (reference sequence). The trim removed 2 bases at V and 5 bases at J, leaving 14 bases unmatched. The CDR3 consists of 17 residues. The CDR3 protein is CSARNPKTGGPGTEAFF. CDR3 DNA sequence: TGCAGTGCTAGAAATCCGAAGACAGGGGGCCCCGGTACTGAAGCTTTCTTT.

This clonotype was recorded at least ten times. The chain joins TRBV3-1 to TRBJ2-1; 8 nucleotides match TRBD1. The V and J ends lost 4 bases and 8 bases, in that order; junction bases with no gene match: 10. This CDR3 is built from 15 residues. Germline CDR1 is LGHDT and CDR2 is YNNKEL (reference sequence). CDR3 residues: CASSPRTGLVDEQFF. In nucleotides, the CDR3 is TGTGCCAGCAGCCCTAGGACAGGGTTGGTCGATGAGCAGTTCTTC.

Details on this clonotype: As the CDR3 is not closed by the conserved phenylalanine or tryptophan, this likely results from a read error. V usage is TRBV6-5 and J usage is TRBJ2-7; D is unresolved. V was trimmed by 3 bases and J by 3 bases, leaving 3 bases between them. The CDR3 sequence is 11 residues long. Germline assignment: CDR1 MNHEY and CDR2 SVGAGI. The CDR3 sequence is CASSYLYEQYL. CDR3 nucleotides: TGTGCCAGCAGTTATCTCTACGAGCAGTACCTC.

The chain employs TRBV28 and TRBJ1-1, with D perhaps matching TRBD1 (5 bases). Germline lookup yields CDR1 MDHEN and CDR2 SYDVKM. The CDR3 is made up of 15 amino acids. V gave up 3 bases and J gave up 0 bases, with 11 bases separating them. CDR3 in DNA: TGTGCCAGCAGTTTGACAGCGCCATTGAACACTGAAGCTTTCTTT. This sequence encodes CASSLTAPLNTEAFF.

This clonotype was counted between two and nine times. The genes are TRBV6-2 or TRBV6-3 and TRBJ1-6; possibly TRBD1 for D (6 bases). Trimming shortened V by 6 bases and J by 14 bases, and 17 bases separated the two germline ends. Germline V gives CDR1 MNHEY, CDR2 SVGEGT. This CDR3 region has 13 residues. DNA for the CDR3: TGTGCCAGCAGACAAACCGACAGGTATTCCCTCCACTTT. Translation: CASRQTDRYSLHF.

There are many counts of this clonotype. The CDR3 sequence: CASSRDRVGQPQHF. The CDR3 nucleotides are TGTGCCAGCAGTCGCGACAGGGTGGGTCAGCCCCAGCATTTT. This chain joins TRBV28 and TRBJ1-5; 7 bases agree with TRBD1. The CDR3 totals 14 residues. The germline V gene has CDR1 MDHEN and CDR2 SYDVKM. J gave up 6 bases and V 5 bases, and 7 bases lay outside the gene matches.

V is TRBV19 and J is TRBJ1-2; D perhaps matches TRBD1 (6 bases). Germline assignment: CDR1 LNHDA and CDR2 SQIVND (reference sequence). Trimming cost V 0 bases and J 6 bases, with 14 bases left between them. CDR3 length: 15 amino acids. This chain's CDR3 is CASSIDRGGPHGYTF. DNA of the CDR3: TGTGCCAGTAGTATAGATCGGGGGGGCCCCCATGGCTACACCTTC. The full variable domain, in which reference TRBV19 and TRBJ1-2 provide the parts outside the CDR3, is DGGITQSPKYLFRKEGQNVTLSCEQNLNHDAMYWYRQDPGQGLRLIYYSQIVNDFQKGDIAEGYSVSREKKESFPLTVTSAQKNPTAFYLCASSIDRGGPHGYTFGSGTRLTVV.

The V gene is TRBV10-3, the J gene TRBJ2-7, with 8 bases aligning to TRBD1. This CDR3 comprises 14 residues. Germline assignment: CDR1 ENHRY and CDR2 SYGVKD. V shed 1 base, J shed 5 bases, and the junction held 4 bases outside the gene matches. CDR3 residues: CAISEWQGAHEQYF. The CDR3, as DNA: TGTGCCATCAGTGAGTGGCAGGGGGCTCACGAGCAGTACTTC.

This rearrangement joins TRBV7-2 to TRBJ2-3; D unresolved. With 5 bases removed from V and 2 bases from J, the gap between germline ends came to 17 bases. The CDR3 contains 16 residues. Germline CDR1 and CDR2: SGHTA and FQGNSA. CDR3 in DNA: TGTGCCAGCAGCCAAACCTGGCGCTCGATCACAGATACGCAGTATTTT. Translating gives CASSQTWRSITDTQYF.

This clonotype was observed many times. The rearrangement links TRBV20-1 to TRBJ2-7; tentative D call: TRBD2 (6 bases). CDR3 length: 14 amino acids. Looked up from germline, CDR1 is DFQATT and CDR2 is SNEGSKA (reference sequence). With 6 bases removed from V and 0 bases from J, the gap between germline ends came to 15 bases. This chain's CDR3 is CSAPLAGPSYEQYF. CDR3 DNA sequence: TGCAGTGCCCCCCTGGCGGGGCCCTCCTACGAGCAGTACTTC.

The chain joins TRBV4-1 to TRBJ2-7; D remains ambiguous. Deletions cut 3 bases from V and 7 bases from J, with 16 bases between. In germline, CDR1 is MGHRA, CDR2 YSYEKL. This CDR3 has 14 residues. CDR3 sequence: CASSQPGPQDEQYF. CDR3 nucleotides: TGCGCCAGCAGCCAGCCAGGACCCCAAGATGAGCAGTACTTC.

This clonotype was detected a few times. The rearrangement links TRBV6-1 to TRBJ2-1; D unclear. This CDR3 contains 13 residues. V was clipped by 5 bases and J by 3 bases, with 8 bases between them. From germline, CDR1 is MNHNS and CDR2 SASEGT. In DNA form, the CDR3 reads TGTGCCAGCAGTCCAGTAGGCTACAATGAGCAGTTCTTC. Its protein product is CASSPVGYNEQFF.

This clonotype was seen at least ten times. The rearrangement joins TRBV6-5 to TRBJ2-5; 10 bases match TRBD2. The CDR3 contains 16 residues. Unmatched junction bases numbered 6, after V lost 0 bases and J lost 5 bases. The germline V gene has CDR1 MNHEY and CDR2 SVGAGI. CDR3 region: CASSYSSGGPGETQYF. In DNA, the CDR3 is TGTGCCAGCAGTTACTCTAGCGGGGGGCCGGGGGAGACCCAGTACTTC.

This clonotype has ten or more counts. The genes are TRBV2 and TRBJ2-1; a possible D gene is TRBD1 (6 bases). The CDR3 extends over 13 amino acids. Germline values: CDR1 SNHLY, CDR2 FYNNEI. Trimming shortened V by 7 bases and J by 4 bases, and 11 bases separated the two germline ends. The CDR3 nucleotides are TGTGCCAGCAATGAGGGGGAGTACAATGAGCAGTTCTTC. Its protein product is CASNEGEYNEQFF.

This clonotype was detected ten times or more. The chain employs TRBV6-2 or TRBV6-3 and TRBJ2-5; D is ambiguous. Germline V lookup: CDR1 MNHEY, CDR2 SVGEGT. Trimming removed 2 bases at V and 6 bases at J, with 7 bases between. The CDR3 is 12 residues long. The DNA for the CDR3 is TGTGCCAGCAGTTACAGTTACCAGACCCAGTACTTC. Translating it yields CASSYSYQTQYF.

This clonotype was counted ten times or more. The chain employs TRBV7-8 and TRBJ2-1; D may correspond to TRBD1 or TRBD2 (5 bases each). V was clipped by 1 base and J by 4 bases, with 14 bases between them. The CDR3 covers 16 residues. Germline lookup yields CDR1 SGHVS and CDR2 FQNEAQ. CDR3 loop: CASSLGVRGRYNEQFF. The CDR3 bases are TGTGCCAGCAGCTTAGGGGTGAGGGGCAGGTACAATGAGCAGTTCTTC.

The table lists this clonotype with many counts. The rearrangement joins TRBV7-3 to TRBJ1-1; 7 bases fit TRBD1. Unmatched junction bases numbered 2, after V lost 0 bases and J lost 4 bases. The CDR3 loop spans 14 amino acids. Per germline, CDR1 SGHTA and CDR2 FQGTGA. This CDR3 reads CASSLTGGLTEAFF. CDR3 coding DNA: TGTGCCAGCAGCTTAACAGGGGGCCTCACTGAAGCTTTCTTT.